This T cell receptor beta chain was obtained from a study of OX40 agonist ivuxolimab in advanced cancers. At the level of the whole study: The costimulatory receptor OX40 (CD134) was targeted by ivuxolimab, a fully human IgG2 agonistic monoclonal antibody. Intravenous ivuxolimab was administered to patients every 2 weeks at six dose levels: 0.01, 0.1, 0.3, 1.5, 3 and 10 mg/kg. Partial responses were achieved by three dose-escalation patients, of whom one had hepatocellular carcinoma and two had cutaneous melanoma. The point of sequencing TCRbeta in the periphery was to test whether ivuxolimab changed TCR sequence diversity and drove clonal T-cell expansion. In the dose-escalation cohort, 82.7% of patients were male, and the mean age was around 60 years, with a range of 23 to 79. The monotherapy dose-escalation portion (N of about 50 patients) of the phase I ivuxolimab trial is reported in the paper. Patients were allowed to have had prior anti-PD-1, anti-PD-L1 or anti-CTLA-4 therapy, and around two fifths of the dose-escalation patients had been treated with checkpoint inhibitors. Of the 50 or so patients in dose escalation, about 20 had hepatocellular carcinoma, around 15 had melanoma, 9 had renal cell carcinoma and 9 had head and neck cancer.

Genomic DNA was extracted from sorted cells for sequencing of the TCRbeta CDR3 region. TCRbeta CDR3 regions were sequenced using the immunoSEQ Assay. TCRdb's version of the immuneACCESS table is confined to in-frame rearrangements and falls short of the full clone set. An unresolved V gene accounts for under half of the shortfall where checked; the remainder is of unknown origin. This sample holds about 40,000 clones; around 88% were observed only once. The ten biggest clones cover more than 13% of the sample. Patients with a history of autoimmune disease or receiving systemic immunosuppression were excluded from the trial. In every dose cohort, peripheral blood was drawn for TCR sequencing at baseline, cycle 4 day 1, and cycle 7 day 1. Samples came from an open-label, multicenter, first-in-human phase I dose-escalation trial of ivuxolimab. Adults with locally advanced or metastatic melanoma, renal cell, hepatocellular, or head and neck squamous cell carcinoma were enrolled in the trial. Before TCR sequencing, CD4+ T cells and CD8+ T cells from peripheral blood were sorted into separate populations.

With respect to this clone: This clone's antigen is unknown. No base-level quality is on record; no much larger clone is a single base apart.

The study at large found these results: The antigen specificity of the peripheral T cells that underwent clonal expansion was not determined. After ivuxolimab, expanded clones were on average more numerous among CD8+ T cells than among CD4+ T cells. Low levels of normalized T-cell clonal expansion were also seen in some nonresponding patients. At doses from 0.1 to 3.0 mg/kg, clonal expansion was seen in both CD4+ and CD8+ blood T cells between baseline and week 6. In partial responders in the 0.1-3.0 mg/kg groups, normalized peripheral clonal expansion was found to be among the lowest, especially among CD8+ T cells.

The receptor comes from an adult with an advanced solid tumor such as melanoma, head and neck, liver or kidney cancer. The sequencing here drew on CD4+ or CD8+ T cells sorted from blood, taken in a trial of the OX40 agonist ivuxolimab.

The CDR3 in this case is CASSPLSGNTIYF. The DNA is TGTGCCAGCAGTCCTCTCTCTGGAAACACCATATATTTT. The rearranged chain carries TRBV27 and TRBJ1-3, with the D gene call left open. From the germline V gene (reference sequence), CDR1 is MNHEY and CDR2 is SMNVEV. The CDR3, cysteine through phenylalanine, is 13 amino acids long. Here the CDR3 DNA is all that survives: 39 bases in frame from base 1. V drops 5 bases and J drops 0 bases, leaving 5 bases in between.